This T cell receptor (beta chain) originates from a study of cytomegalovirus exposure and HLA in healthy donors (dated by TCRdb to between 2016 and 2019). Regarding the research as a whole: An earlier analysis of fewer than 750 of the donors reported 276 Gb of sequence data and 95 million to 120 million unique TCR beta sequences obtained from approximately 180 million T cells. To study patterns of TCR occurrence, a later analysis re-analyzed previously published TCR beta repertoires from under 750 donors and added high-resolution HLA genotyping. In the later analysis, no new phenotypic data were used to find candidate immune exposures; instead, reliance was placed on TCR beta sequences and their occurrence across donors. The T cell repertoires of roughly 660 subjects were profiled by immunosequencing and related to cytomegalovirus serostatus. To predict cytomegalovirus infection status, the study combined high-throughput TCR immunosequencing, statistical association of individual TCRs with disease status, and machine learning. An early release covering roughly 640 HLA-typed donors comprised roughly 300 gigabases of sequencing data and some 79 million unique TCR sequences. The study aimed to test whether signatures of past pathogen exposure could be identified by cataloging public T cell receptors. The number of typed donors differed by locus: roughly 620-640 for A, B, C, DRB1 and DQB1; about 520 for DQA1; fewer than 610 for DPA1; and some 450 for DPB1. In addition to the first cohort of approximately 650 subjects, a separate validation cohort of approximately 130 different subjects was used. Five DR-DQ haplotypes were handled as single units for association and clustering because linkage in the cohort was strong. In a later genetic analysis, genome-wide SNP genotypes for about three fifths of the roughly 670 donors were used, and that subset was treated as a discovery cohort. All discovery cohort repertoires had been generated using a single sequencing platform. Of the approximately 400 genotyped donors, over 65% fell in the genetic ancestry cluster associated with self-reported Caucasian donors. Among 350 to 400 genotyped donors of the cohort, an average of approximately 250,000 unique TCR beta nucleotide sequences were sequenced per donor, roughly a sixth of them non-productive. Alongside the repertoire data, information on donor age, sex, ethnicity and CMV serostatus was compiled. To decide whether each TCR beta V gene segment behaved as functional or pseudogenic, an earlier analysis of some 540 of the donors relied on high-throughput TCR beta sequencing. Both class I and class II loci were covered by HLA typing, at four-digit resolution. General study outcomes and caveats: According to a later analysis, TCR association rates differed among HLA loci, with DRB1 alleles showing the most associated TCRs and HLA-C alleles showing the fewest. The study gave a list of some 150 TCR beta chains associated with cytomegalovirus. In this cohort, only TCR beta chains were sequenced, and detectable features were limited by the absence of alpha or paired-chain data. According to a later analysis, parvovirus B19, influenza, CMV and Epstein-Barr virus appeared linked to several top co-occurrence clusters. The only immune exposure information available for the cohort was CMV serostatus. Across donors, most TCR sequences were observed very rarely, whereas some public TCRs were present in many individuals. The earlier analysis of around 600 of the donors excluded 15 to 20 rarely observed V segments, including chromosome 9 orphons, because counts were too low. An association between a missense DCLRE1C variant and V-gene and J-gene trimming of TCR beta chains was found in a later genetic analysis and replicated in an independent cohort. Compared with equally common non-associated chains, HLA-associated TCR beta chains in a later analysis were more clonally expanded and had lower generation probabilities. Some IMGT-functional V segments, including TRBV6-2 and TRBV6-3, could not be told apart with the 87-base-pair reads, so those segments were excluded. Because HLA typing was missing for some donors at each locus, association tests included only the typed subset. A further reported finding was that TCR beta sequences accurately predicted the HLA-A and HLA-B alleles for most subjects in the first cohort. In a later analysis, most CMV-associated TCR beta chains were found to appear HLA-restricted, with HLA associations seemingly driven largely by CMV exposure. The classifier was reported to diagnose cytomegalovirus status with high specificity and sensitivity in both the original cohort and the validation cohort. The presence/absence analyses assumed that sequencing depth was roughly uniform across donors, and that assumption may not be true. According to a later genetic analysis, donors in an Asian-associated ancestry cluster had fewer N-insertions in productive TCRs than the approximately 700-donor mean. Assigning TCR associations to individual alleles was difficult when HLA alleles, especially DR and DQ, strongly co-occurred. Linkage disequilibrium might explain the correlated functional status among segregating V segments, but an unknown experimental factor could not be excluded. Three of the identified cytomegalovirus-associated TCR beta chains were confirmed in vitro to be specific for cytomegalovirus antigens. The sequencing pipeline was judged likely to have produced a cluster of highly shared sequence variants as a technical artifact. Specific HLA alleles were associated with over 15,000 TCR beta sequences at a false discovery rate of 0.05 in a later analysis. An earlier analysis of approximately 500 of the donors showed that most TCR beta V segments appeared in productive rearrangements either about 87% or about 30% of the time, which broadly matched IMGT annotations. It was suggested by the authors that the approach could potentially be generalized to other disease states and immunological phenotypes.

Deletion took 3 bases off V and 7 bases off J, with a span of 12 bases between the germline ends. Reading from cysteine to phenylalanine, the CDR3 counts 13 amino acids. Only CDR3 DNA is held: 39 bases, read in frame from base 1. The germline V gene (reference sequence) provides CDR1 LNHDA and CDR2 SQIVND. Library preparation was by the immunoSEQ multiplex PCR assay. A mixture of 60 forward primers for TCR Vbeta segments and 13 reverse primers for TCR Jbeta segments was used in the multiplex PCR. Amplification of the CDR3 region of rearranged TCR beta genes was performed with a multiplex PCR assay on genomic DNA. The amplified TCR beta libraries were sequenced on the Illumina HiSeq System as 87-base-pair reads. For the original study's pipeline: In a later analysis, some 80 million unique TCR beta chains were counted across the roughly 700 repertoires, and around 10 million of these chains were shared by at least two donors. A nearest-neighbor algorithm error-corrected the raw reads and collapsed the reads into unique sequences, merging closely related sequences to remove PCR and sequencing errors. CDR3 sequences were aligned to IMGT reference sequences to assign V, D and J gene segments. For a sequence to be retained, a match of at least six nucleotides to both a V gene segment and a J gene segment was required. A rearrangement counted as productive if the CDR3 had no stop codons and remained in frame with V and J, and every other rearrangement counted as non-productive. CDR3 was defined by IMGT convention, running from the second conserved V-encoded cysteine to the conserved J-encoded phenylalanine. In an earlier analysis of approximately 500 of the donors, sequences lacking an unambiguous match to a single V gene segment were excluded. An earlier analysis of 500 to 700 of the donors classified V segments as functional when productive rearrangements were above 56.7% and as segregating when the standard deviation between donors was above 5%. To diagnose cytomegalovirus status from the catalog of TCR beta chain sequences, a statistical classification framework was built. In a later analysis, TCR nucleotide sequences were compared against IMGT/GENE-DB human TR gene sequences so that V and J genes could be assigned. The TCRdist pipeline was used in a later analysis to assign CDR3 sequences and most-parsimonious VDJ recombination scenarios. A later analysis defined each TCR beta chain by its CDR3 amino acid sequence plus V-gene family, and excluded reads lacking a unique V-gene family. A later analysis removed 550 to 650 highly shared, low-generation-probability nucleotide sequences to deal with suspected cross-contamination and a sequencing artifact. In a later analysis, a clonal expansion index was calculated for each public chain from normalized within-repertoire ranks of inferred template counts. A later analysis computed generation probabilities with a VDJ recombination model fitted to out-of-frame rearrangements, and checked the results against IGoR. A later analysis scored TCR-TCR, TCR-HLA and TCR-CMV co-occurrence with hypergeometric tests, applying a repertoire-size bias correction to TCR pairs. A later analysis estimated false discovery rates by permuting HLA or CMV assignments 20 times. In a later analysis, co-occurring TCRs were grouped using DBSCAN, and TCRdist sequence similarity was added for clustering within HLA-allele-positive subsets. Repertoires with fewer than 30,000 or more than 120,000 public chains were left out of co-occurrence clustering, as were a handful of repertoires with anomalous nucleotide sharing. The table comes from immuneACCESS by way of TCRdb, which keeps in-frame sequences with V and J called. Part of the clones is missing from these tables; in studies checked, under half for an unresolved V gene and the rest for unknown reasons. V and J calls and clone size are given by that table; D and trimming were obtained from the DNA. Counted in this sample were approximately 150,000 clones; about 75% of them appeared once. The ten most abundant clones make up approximately 10% of the sample.

The cohort was made up of about 610 healthy bone marrow donors. At the time of sampling, every cohort member was nominally healthy, though immune exposures that went unrecorded were likely present. The donor tested CMV seropositive, placing the donor among the 290 or so seropositive members of the cohort. A peripheral blood sample was collected from each donor, and TCR beta sequencing was performed on peripheral blood mononuclear cells. Genomic DNA extraction from the blood cell samples was performed with the Qiagen DNeasy Blood Extraction Kit. With regard to this clone: This receptor's antigen is unknown. Base qualities were left out, and no much larger clone turns up one base away.

This sequence was found in a man aged 18 to 30 in good health and CMV-seropositive. Material: PBMCs. The chain is assembled from TRBV19 and TRBJ1-2; the D gene is perhaps TRBD1, on 5 matching bases. The CDR3 reads as follows: CASSMEGTGGYTF. The nucleotides read TGTGCCAGTAGTATGGAGGGGACGGGTGGCTACACCTTC.